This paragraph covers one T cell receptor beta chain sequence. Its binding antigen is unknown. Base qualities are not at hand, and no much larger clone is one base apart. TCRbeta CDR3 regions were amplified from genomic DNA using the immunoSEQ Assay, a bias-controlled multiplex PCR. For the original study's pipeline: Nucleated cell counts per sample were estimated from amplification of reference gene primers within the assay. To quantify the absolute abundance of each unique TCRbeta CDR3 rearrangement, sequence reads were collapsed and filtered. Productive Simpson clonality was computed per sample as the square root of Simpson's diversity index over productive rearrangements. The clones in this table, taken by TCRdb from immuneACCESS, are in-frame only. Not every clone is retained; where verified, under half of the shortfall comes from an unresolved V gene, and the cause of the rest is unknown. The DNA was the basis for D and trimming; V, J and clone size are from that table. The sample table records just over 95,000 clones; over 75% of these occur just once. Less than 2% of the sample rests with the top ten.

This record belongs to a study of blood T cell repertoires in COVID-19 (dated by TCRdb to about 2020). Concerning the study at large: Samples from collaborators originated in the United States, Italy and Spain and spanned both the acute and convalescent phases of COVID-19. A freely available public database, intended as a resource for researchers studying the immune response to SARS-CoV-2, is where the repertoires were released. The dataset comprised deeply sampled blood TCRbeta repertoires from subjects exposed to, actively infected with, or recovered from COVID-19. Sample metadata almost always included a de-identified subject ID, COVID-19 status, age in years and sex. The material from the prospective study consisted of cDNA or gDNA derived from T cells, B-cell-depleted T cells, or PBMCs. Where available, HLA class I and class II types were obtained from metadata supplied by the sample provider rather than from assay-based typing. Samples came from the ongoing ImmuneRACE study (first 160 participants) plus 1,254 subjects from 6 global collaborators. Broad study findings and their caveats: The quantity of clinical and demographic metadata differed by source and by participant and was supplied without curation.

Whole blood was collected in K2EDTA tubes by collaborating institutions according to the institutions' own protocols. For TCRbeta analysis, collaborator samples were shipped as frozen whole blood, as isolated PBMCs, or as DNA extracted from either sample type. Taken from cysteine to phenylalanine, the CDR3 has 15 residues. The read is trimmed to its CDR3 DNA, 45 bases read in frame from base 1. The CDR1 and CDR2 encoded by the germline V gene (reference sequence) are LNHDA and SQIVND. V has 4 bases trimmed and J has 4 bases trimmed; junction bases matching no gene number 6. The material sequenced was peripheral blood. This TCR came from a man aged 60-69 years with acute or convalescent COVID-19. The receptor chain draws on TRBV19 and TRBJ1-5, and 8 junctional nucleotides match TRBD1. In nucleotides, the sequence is TGTGCCAGTAGTACCCGACAGGGGATGAATCAGCCCCAGCATTTT. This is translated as CASSTRQGMNQPQHF.